The clone carrying this TCR beta chain has just one count. Its specificity is unknown. The protocol was immunoSEQ multiplex PCR, while the TCRdb copy is restricted to in-frame clones and leaves out a portion. The profile shows around 100,000 clones, about 87% of them singletons. The sample originates from a study of T cell responses to AZD1222 COVID-19 vaccine. Overall study findings and caveats: Mapped onto spike, vaccine-associated CD4 TCRs spanned it and were dominant at 160-218 and 743-854.

The ends were cut back, 5 bases at V and 3 bases at J, with 14 bases in the middle. There are 14 residues in the CDR3. The V gene's germline CDR1 is MDHEN and CDR2 SYDVKM. This sequence was found in an adult in good health. V gene TRBV28 combines with J gene TRBJ2-7; possibly TRBD2 for D (5 bases). Specimen: peripheral blood, collected on day 0 of AZD1222 vaccination. The CDR3, as DNA: TGTGCCAGCAGTGAAAGCGGATCCCACTACGAGCAGTACTTC. Translation gives CASSESGSHYEQYF.